This TCR beta chain comes out of a study of T cell responses to AZD1222 COVID-19 vaccine. Germline V gene data show CDR1 as MDHEN and CDR2 as SYDVKM. V was trimmed by 6 bases and J by 0 bases, leaving 21 bases between them. The CDR3 is 18 residues long. General study points: Most donors were white British and more were female, and clonal diversity was possibly underestimated. Baseline seropositivity characterized only a handful of AZD1222 recipients.

A remark on this clone: Its antigen is currently unknown.

The data were produced by immunoSEQ multiplex PCR, yet TCRdb's version contains in-frame clones alone and is incomplete. Among 130,000 to 150,000 clones, 82% were seen once, and the ten largest hold 3.5% to 5%. The gene calls are TRBV28 and TRBJ2-1; D is tentatively TRBD1 or TRBD2 (5 bases each). This TCR was sampled from an adult in good health. This specimen was peripheral blood, taken on day 0 of MenACWY control vaccination. CDR3 residues: CASRSGPGGGGSYNEQFF. The CDR3 coding sequence is TGTGCCAGCAGATCGGGGCCTGGGGGTGGCGGCTCCTACAATGAGCAGTTCTTC.